These T cell receptor beta chains were read from a single sample in a study of blood T cell repertoires in COVID-19. TCRdb's copy holds only in-frame clones and misses some; the assay was immunoSEQ multiplex PCR. The profile shows fewer than 450,000 clones, approximately 90% of them singletons. The sequenced sample consisted of PBMCs or T cells enriched from blood (not recorded which). The receptors come from a woman between 18 and 30 years old who had recovered from COVID-19. Each CDR3 is given without its conserved first and last residue.

V gene,J gene,CDR3 protein
TRBV5-6,TRBJ2-7,ASSSMDREGEQY
TRBV4-1,TRBJ2-3,ASSQAGTTSTDTQY
TRBV5-6,TRBJ2-3,ASSKAFRTSGTDTQY
TRBV5-4,TRBJ2-3,ASSWPNTDTQY
TRBV6-5,TRBJ1-6,ASSYSKGGNSPLH
TRBV20-1,TRBJ2-1,SASRRRGGPLLNEQF
TRBV30,TRBJ1-2,AWSVTGMDGYT
TRBV14,TRBJ2-7,ASSQEIIVLGVGPAEQY
TRBV18,TRBJ2-7,ASSPDTHTEQY
TRBV9,TRBJ2-7,ASSVNRASEQY
TRBV4-1,TRBJ2-2,ASSLGTANTGELF
TRBV2,TRBJ2-7,ASIRDLSSYEQY
TRBV5-1,TRBJ1-1,ASQDGGMNTEAF
TRBV19,TRBJ2-1,ASSIDLLAGGSYNEQF
TRBV5-1,TRBJ1-6,ASSLQGDNSPLH
TRBV2,TRBJ2-2,ASSEATGLSGELF
TRBV4-1,TRBJ1-1,ASSQDLTRGPEAF
TRBV11-2,TRBJ1-2,ASSLGTGVDGYT
TRBV9,TRBJ1-4,ASSVGNRGGEKLF
TRBV19,TRBJ1-1,ASSMRENTEAF
TRBV28,TRBJ2-5,ASSDPGQRQETQY
TRBV9,TRBJ2-3,ASSPLAGGQDTQY
TRBV18,TRBJ1-2,ASSPKSGQNYGYT
TRBV6-2/TRBV6-3,TRBJ1-3,ASSTPQGYRNTIY
TRBV5-1,TRBJ2-1,ASSLDWTGTYNEQF
TRBV30,TRBJ2-7,ACRTSGSYEQY
TRBV6-6,TRBJ1-5,ASSRGQGGGSNQPQH
TRBV5-1,TRBJ2-7,ASSLLPGTKVHEQY